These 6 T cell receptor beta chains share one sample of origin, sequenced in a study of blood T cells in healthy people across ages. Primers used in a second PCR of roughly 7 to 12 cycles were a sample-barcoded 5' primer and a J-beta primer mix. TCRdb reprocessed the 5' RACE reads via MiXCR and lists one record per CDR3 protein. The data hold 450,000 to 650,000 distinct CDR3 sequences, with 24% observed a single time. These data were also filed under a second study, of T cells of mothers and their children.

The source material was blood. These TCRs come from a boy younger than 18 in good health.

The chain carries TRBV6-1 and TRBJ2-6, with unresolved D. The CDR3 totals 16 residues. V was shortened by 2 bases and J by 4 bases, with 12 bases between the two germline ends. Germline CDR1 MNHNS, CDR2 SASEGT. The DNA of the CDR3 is TGTGCCAGCAGTGAATGGGGTTCGAGCGGGGCCAACGTCCTGACTTTC. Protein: CASSEWGSSGANVLTF.

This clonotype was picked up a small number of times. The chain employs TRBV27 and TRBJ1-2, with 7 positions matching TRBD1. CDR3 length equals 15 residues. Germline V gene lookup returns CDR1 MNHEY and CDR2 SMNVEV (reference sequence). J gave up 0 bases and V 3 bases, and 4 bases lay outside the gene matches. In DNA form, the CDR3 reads TGTGCCAGCAGTTTGACAGGGATGTCTAACTATGGCTACACCTTC. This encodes CASSLTGMSNYGYTF.

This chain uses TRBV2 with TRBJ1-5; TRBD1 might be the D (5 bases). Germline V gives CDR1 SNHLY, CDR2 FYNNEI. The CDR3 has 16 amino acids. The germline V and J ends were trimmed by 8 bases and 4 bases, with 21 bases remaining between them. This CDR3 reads CASGEGSGIGNQPQHF. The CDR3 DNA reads TGTGCCAGCGGAGAGGGTTCAGGGATCGGGAATCAGCCCCAGCATTTT.

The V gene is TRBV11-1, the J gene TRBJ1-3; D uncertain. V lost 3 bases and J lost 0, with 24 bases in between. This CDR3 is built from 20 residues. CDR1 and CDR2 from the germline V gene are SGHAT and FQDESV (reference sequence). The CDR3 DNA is TGTGCCAGCAGCTTTCACAATTTACTGGGCGGGGATATCTCTGGAAACACCATATATTTT. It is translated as CASSFHNLLGGDISGNTIYF. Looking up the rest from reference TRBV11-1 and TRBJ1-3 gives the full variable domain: EAEVAQSPRYKITEKSQAVAFWCDPISGHATLYWYRQILGQGPELLVQFQDESVVDDSQLPKDRFSAERLKGVDSTLKIQPAELGDSAMYLCASSFHNLLGGDISGNTIYFGEGSWLTVV.

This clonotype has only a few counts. CDR3 amino acids: CASSFEGKGTEAFF. The CDR3 DNA is TGCGCCAGCAGCTTTGAGGGCAAGGGGACTGAAGCTTTCTTT. The chain has TRBV5-1 and TRBJ1-1, with a weak D call TRBD1 (5 bases). V was shortened by 2 bases and J by 5 bases, with 13 bases between the two germline ends. The V gene's germline CDR1 is SGHRS and CDR2 YFSETQ. The CDR3 is 14 amino acids.

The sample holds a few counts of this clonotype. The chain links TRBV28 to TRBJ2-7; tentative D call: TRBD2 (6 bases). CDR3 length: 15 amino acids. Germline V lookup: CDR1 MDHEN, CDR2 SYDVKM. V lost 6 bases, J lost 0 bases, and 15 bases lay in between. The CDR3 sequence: CASSGGLTSSYEQYF. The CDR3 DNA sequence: TGTGCCAGCAGCGGGGGACTGACGAGCTCCTACGAGCAGTACTTC.